The 9 T cell receptor beta chains below come from one sample, sequenced in a study of OX40 agonist ivuxolimab in advanced cancers. To prepare the library, the immunoSEQ multiplex PCR assay was applied. Entries here come from immuneACCESS through TCRdb and include only in-frame sequences with V and J called. Some clones fail to appear in such tables; in the studies checked, an unresolved V gene covers under half of the shortfall, and the cause of the remainder is unknown. For this sample the table gives about 44,000 clones, of which around 85% were detected only once. The top ten clones comprise 0.38% of the sample. The sequences come from CD4+ or CD8+ T cells sorted from blood, collected in a trial of the OX40 agonist ivuxolimab. These receptor sequences come from an adult with an advanced solid tumor such as melanoma, head and neck, liver or kidney cancer.

The rearrangement joins TRBV14 to TRBJ2-5; D is unclear. V lost 4 bases to trimming and J lost 4 bases, with 13 bases between them. Germline-derived CDR1 and CDR2 are SGHDN and FVKESK. The CDR3 is made up of 14 amino acids. CDR3 loop: CASSLLSNGETQYF. Written as DNA, the CDR3 is TGTGCCAGCAGCCTCCTAAGTAACGGAGAGACCCAGTACTTC.

The rearrangement uses TRBV30 and TRBJ1-2, with 7 nucleotides matching TRBD1. This CDR3 contains 14 residues. V lost 4 bases and J lost 7; bases outside the gene matches: 12. Germline assignment: CDR1 GTSNPN and CDR2 SVGIG (reference sequence). The CDR3 region is CAWTENRGRPGYTF. The CDR3 region has the DNA TGTGCCTGGACGGAGAACAGGGGTCGACCTGGCTACACCTTC.

The V gene is TRBV19, the J gene TRBJ2-1; 7 nucleotides line up with TRBD1. The ends lost 3 bases at V and 5 bases at J; junction bases unmatched: 4. From germline, CDR1 is LNHDA and CDR2 SQIVND (reference sequence). The CDR3 covers 14 residues. This chain's CDR3 is CASSIPGTDNEQFF. In nucleotides, the CDR3 is TGTGCCAGTAGTATTCCCGGGACAGACAATGAGCAGTTCTTC.

The chain employs TRBV4-1 and TRBJ1-2; D uncertain. V shed 5 bases and J shed 3 bases, with 16 bases lying between them. The germline gives CDR1 MGHRA, CDR2 YSYEKL. The CDR3 contains 15 residues. DNA for the CDR3: TGCGCCAGCAGCGCGGTGGGAGCGGGCGACTATGGCTACACCTTC. It is translated as CASSAVGAGDYGYTF.

This clone has only a few counts. The genes are TRBV19 and TRBJ2-7; D is ambiguous. This CDR3 spans 15 amino acids. Trimming took 0 bases from V and 3 from J, leaving 12 bases between them. Looked up from germline, CDR1 is LNHDA and CDR2 is SQIVND (reference sequence). CDR3 in amino acids: CASSIDPMENYEQYF. CDR3 sequence (DNA): TGTGCCAGTAGTATAGATCCTATGGAGAACTACGAGCAGTACTTC.

The chain is built from TRBV7-9 and TRBJ2-5, with D possibly TRBD2 on 6 matching bases. Germline V gene lookup returns CDR1 SEHNR and CDR2 FQNEAQ (reference sequence). V was clipped by 6 bases and J by 5 bases, with 16 bases between them. CDR3 length equals 14 residues. CDR3 residues: CASSWGLQRETQYF. The CDR3 DNA sequence: TGTGCCAGCAGTTGGGGACTCCAGAGGGAGACCCAGTACTTC.

The chain couples TRBV15 to TRBJ1-1; D unclear. The CDR3 spans 15 residues. V was shortened by 0 bases and J by 4 bases, with 12 bases between the two germline ends. Germline-derived CDR1 and CDR2 are LNHNV and YYDKDF (reference sequence). CDR3 sequence: CATSRDLRLVTEAFF. The CDR3 DNA reads as TGTGCCACCAGCAGAGATTTACGCCTCGTCACTGAAGCTTTCTTT.

The chain recombines TRBV6-5 with TRBJ2-2; 9 bases line up with TRBD2. The CDR3 has 14 residues. V lost 6 bases to trimming and J lost 2 bases; unmatched junction nucleotides: 1. Germline V gene data show CDR1 as MNHEY and CDR2 as SVGAGI. This CDR3 reads CASRGTSNTGELFF. For the CDR3, the DNA is TGTGCCAGCAGGGGGACTAGCAACACCGGGGAGCTGTTTTTT.

This rearrangement joins TRBV18 to TRBJ2-3; D is unresolved. Germline CDR1 KGHSH, CDR2 LQKENI. V lost 7 bases and J 4 bases, leaving 9 bases between the germline ends. The CDR3 loop spans 12 amino acids. The DNA of the CDR3 is TGTGCCAGCTGCCTTGACCCAGATACGCAGTATTTT. It specifies CASCLDPDTQYF.